This T cell receptor beta chain was captured in a study of graft-versus-host responses after intestinal transplantation. About the research overall: Each of the recipients got a multivisceral, liver-intestinal, or isolated intestinal transplant. Anti-thymocyte globulin induction was given to all recipients, followed by tacrolimus and steroids for 2 to 4 years. Study conclusions and caveats: Researchers found peak circulating GvH clone levels linked to early post-transplant HvG declines. Researchers found GvH clones in recipient marrow, and some showed up first in ileum or blood.

As to this clone: Its antigen is unidentified.

The method was immunoSEQ multiplex PCR; TCRdb's version includes in-frame clones alone and lacks a portion of them. The sample shows 65,000 to 100,000 clones, 85% to 95% of them seen only once. CDR1 and CDR2 (germline): LGHNA, YSLEER. V lost 1 base, J lost 2 bases, and 9 bases lay in between. This CDR3 region has 15 residues. V and J are TRBV4-3 and TRBJ1-3, with D unclear. The sequence was obtained from a human donor who was the organ donor for an intestinal transplant. This material consisted of unstimulated CD8+ T cells sorted from spleen or lymph node cells, taken before transplant. CDR3 nucleotide sequence: TGCGCCAGCAGCCAAGGAGAAAATGCTGGAAACACCATATATTTT. Translating gives CASSQGENAGNTIYF.